Each of the 22 T cell receptor beta chains below was sequenced from the same sample in a study of patients and donors after allogeneic stem cell transplantation. MiXCR, run by TCRdb on the RT-PCR reads, gives a single entry per CDR3 protein. The sample lists approximately 160,000 distinct CDR3 sequences, roughly 22% occurring once. The sequenced sample consisted of blood, either unsorted or a sorted T cell fraction (not recorded which). All receptors derive from a human donor who was either an allogeneic HSCT recipient or a stem cell or donor lymphocyte infusion donor (not recorded which). It is not recorded whose cells these are; they may come from a transplant donor.

This clonotype was recorded a few times. This chain connects TRBV5-5 to TRBJ1-5; 7 bases fit TRBD1. The ends lost 5 bases at V and 2 bases at J; junction bases unmatched: 13. Per the germline V gene, CDR1 is SGHKS and CDR2 is YYEKEE (reference sequence). This CDR3 contains 17 residues. CDR3 residues: CASSFAPTGVGNQPQHF. The DNA for the CDR3 is TGTGCCAGCAGTTTTGCACCCACAGGGGTTGGCAATCAGCCCCAGCATTTT.

This chain connects TRBV6-5 to TRBJ2-7; TRBD1 agrees at 8 bases. CDR1 is MNHEY and CDR2 is SVGAGI in the germline V gene. There are 16 residues in the CDR3. Trimming took 6 bases from V and 4 from J; bases not matched to a gene: 14. The CDR3 DNA sequence: TGTGCCAGCAGCTTCACCCCGGGACAGGAGACTTACGAGCAGTACTTC. Translated, it gives CASSFTPGQETYEQYF.

This clonotype has a handful of counts. This chain links TRBV12-3 or TRBV12-4 with TRBJ2-1; 7 bases map to TRBD2. The CDR3 is made up of 13 amino acids. Losses at the gene ends were 3 bases for V and 10 bases for J; bases not matched to a gene: 6. The CDR3: CASSLGGREEQFF. Written as DNA, the CDR3 is TGTGCCAGCAGTTTGGGTGGGCGGGAGGAGCAGTTCTTC.

Concerning this clonotype itself: A junction end diverges from the germline sequence, so it may reflect a read error. The V gene is TRBV27, the J gene TRBJ1-5; D is unclear. CDR1 and CDR2 from the germline V gene are MNHEY and SMNVEV (reference sequence). This CDR3 region has 16 residues. The CDR3 here is CASSISRTPLREAQHF. In nucleotides, the CDR3 is TGTGCCAGCAGTATATCCAGAACCCCGTTGCGGGAGGCCCAGCATTTT.

This clonotype occurred a few times. The rearrangement links TRBV7-9 to TRBJ2-1, with 8 bases matching TRBD2. Unmatched junction bases numbered 15, after V lost 1 base and J lost 4 bases. CDR3 length: 19 residues. CDR1 and CDR2 from the germline V gene are SEHNR and FQNEAQ (reference sequence). DNA of the CDR3: TGTGCCAGCAGCTTAGTCCTTAGCAAACTAGCGGACGAATACAATGAGCAGTTCTTC. Translated: CASSLVLSKLADEYNEQFF. Full variable domain (remainder filled in from reference TRBV7-9 and TRBJ2-1): DTGVSQNPRHKITKRGQNVTFRCDPISEHNRLYWYRQTLGQGPEFLTYFQNEAQLEKSRLLSDRFSAERPKGSFSTLEIQRTEQGDSAMYLCASSLVLSKLADEYNEQFFGPGTRLTVL.

This clonotype was observed a handful of times. The chain employs TRBV9 and TRBJ1-2; a possible D gene is TRBD1 (6 bases). This CDR3 is 15 amino acids long. Germline CDR1 and CDR2: SGDLS and YYNGEE. Trimming removed 3 bases at V and 6 bases at J, with 18 bases between. This CDR3 reads CASSADSYFGDGYTF. DNA for the CDR3: TGTGCCAGCAGCGCGGACAGTTACTTTGGGGATGGCTACACCTTC.

Notes on this clonotype: Lacking the conserved final phenylalanine or tryptophan, this CDR3 likely reflects a read error. The gene calls are TRBV5-1 and TRBJ1-1; 12 nucleotides agree with TRBD1. The germline gives CDR1 SGHRS, CDR2 YFSETQ. The CDR3 is made up of 16 amino acids. V lost 1 base to trimming and J lost 5 bases; unmatched junction nucleotides: 6. The CDR3 bases are TGCGCCAGCAGCTTGACTGGGACAGGGGGCGGAACTGAAGCTTTCTTA. This codes for CASSLTGTGGGTEAFL.

This clonotype was recorded many times. This chain uses TRBV5-1 with TRBJ1-6, with a possible D match to TRBD1 (5 bases). Trimming stripped 7 bases from V and 0 bases from J, with 11 bases between. The length of the CDR3 is 15 residues. CDR1 is SGHRS, CDR2 YFSETQ, per germline. CDR3 amino acids: CASQDSLSYNSPLHF. DNA of the CDR3: TGCGCCAGCCAAGACAGTCTCTCCTATAATTCACCCCTCCACTTT. Filled out from reference TRBV5-1 and TRBJ1-6, the complete variable domain reads KAGVTQTPRYLIKTRGQQVTLSCSPISGHRSVSWYQQTPGQGLQFLFEYFSETQRNKGNFPGRFSGRQFSNSRSEMNVSTLELGDSALYLCASQDSLSYNSPLHFGNGTRLTVT.

This clonotype showed up many times. As DNA, the CDR3 is TGTGCCAGCAGTTTATCCGGGGGCTTGGGAGGAAACACCATATATTTT. Residues: CASSLSGGLGGNTIYF. V and J are TRBV27 and TRBJ1-3; perhaps TRBD1 as D (6 bases). V was trimmed by 0 bases and J by 4 bases, leaving 13 bases between them. Germline CDR1 and CDR2: MNHEY and SMNVEV (reference sequence). This CDR3 is 16 amino acids long.

This clonotype was detected a few times. J is TRBJ1-4 and V is TRBV12-3 or TRBV12-4; possible D gene TRBD1, 5 bases. Trimming removed 5 bases from V and 5 bases from J, with 15 bases in between. CDR3 length: 15 residues. The CDR3 bases are TGTGCCAGCAGTGACTACGGGACTCAGAATGAAAAACTGTTTTTT. Translation gives CASSDYGTQNEKLFF.

This clonotype was found once. The chain is built from TRBV3-1 and TRBJ2-1; 10 bases line up with TRBD2. This CDR3 contains 13 residues. From germline, CDR1 is LGHDT and CDR2 YNNKEL (reference sequence). The J segment lost 9 bases and the V segment lost 8 bases, leaving 7 bases of the junction unmatched. In DNA form, the CDR3 reads TGTGCCAGCTCTAGGCTAGCGGGAGCTGAGCAGTTCTTC. Its protein is CASSRLAGAEQFF.

This chain connects TRBV20-1 to TRBJ2-1; D is ambiguous. The CDR3 consists of 13 residues. The germline V gene has CDR1 DFQATT and CDR2 SNEGSKA (reference sequence). V was pared by 0 bases and J by 4 bases, with 7 bases between. Here the CDR3 DNA reads TGCAGTGCTAGAGATTCGGGTTACAATGAGCAGTTCTTC. Translated, it gives CSARDSGYNEQFF.

The chain has TRBV29-1 and TRBJ2-3; TRBD1 is a possible D gene (6 bases). Germline V lookup: CDR1 SQVTM, CDR2 ANQGSEA. Trimming stripped 0 bases from V and 2 bases from J, with 15 bases between. CDR3 length equals 16 residues. CDR3 sequence: CSVEDRPGQITDTQYF. In nucleotides, the CDR3 is TGCAGCGTTGAAGATCGGCCGGGACAAATCACAGATACGCAGTATTTT.

This clonotype was detected only a few times. The chain combines TRBV18 with TRBJ2-1; 8 bases map to TRBD2. CDR3 length: 17 residues. Trimming removed 0 bases from V and 4 bases from J; junction bases left unmatched: 8. Per the germline V gene, CDR1 is KGHSH and CDR2 is LQKENI. CDR3 in DNA: TGTGCCAGCTCACCACCGTTGGCGGGGGGACCATACAATGAGCAGTTCTTC. It is translated as CASSPPLAGGPYNEQFF.

This clonotype appeared many times. The CDR3 sequence: CASSPTGRGGRGYTF. The CDR3 DNA follows: TGTGCCAGCAGCCCGACGGGGAGAGGGGGCCGTGGCTACACCTTC. The gene calls are TRBV3-1 and TRBJ1-2; 7 bases align to TRBD1. The J segment lost 7 bases and the V segment lost 4 bases, leaving 12 bases of the junction unmatched. CDR3 size: 15 residues. The germline CDR1 and CDR2 sequences are LGHDT and YNNKEL (reference sequence).

This sequence joins TRBV12-3 or TRBV12-4 and TRBJ1-1; TRBD1 is a possible D gene (6 bases). Trimming took off 8 bases at V and 0 bases at J, with 22 bases between the two ends. CDR3 length equals 17 residues. Here the CDR3 reads CASFSRDKSFLNTEAFF. Here the CDR3 DNA reads TGTGCCAGCTTCTCTCGGGACAAGAGTTTTCTGAACACTGAAGCTTTCTTT.

This clonotype was detected many times. The chain joins TRBV12-3 or TRBV12-4 to TRBJ1-5; D gene ambiguous. The V end was cut by 1 base, the J end by 1 base, with 5 bases between. This CDR3 region has 14 residues. The CDR3 DNA follows: TGTGCCAGCAGTTTAGGGTCAAGCAATCAGCCCCAGCATTTT. As protein: CASSLGSSNQPQHF.

The rearrangement joins TRBV5-1 to TRBJ1-1; maybe TRBD1 (5 bases). The V gene lost 0 bases and the J gene lost 0 bases, with 15 bases spanning the gap. Germline V lookup: CDR1 SGHRS, CDR2 YFSETQ. The CDR3 extends over 17 amino acids. CDR3 in amino acids: CASSLDPLRGLNTEAFF. CDR3 in DNA: TGCGCCAGCAGCTTGGACCCCTTAAGGGGTTTGAACACTGAAGCTTTCTTT.

V usage is TRBV20-1 and J usage is TRBJ2-7; TRBD1 aligns across 8 bases. This CDR3 has 15 amino acids. V shed 4 bases, J shed 3 bases, and the junction held 11 bases outside the gene matches. Germline V gene lookup returns CDR1 DFQATT and CDR2 SNEGSKA (reference sequence). CDR3 DNA sequence: TGCAGTGCTACTACGCCTGGACAGGGAGTCTACGAGCAGTACTTC. It translates to CSATTPGQGVYEQYF.

The genes are TRBV5-4 and TRBJ2-5; D is unresolved. V lost 2 bases to trimming and J lost 0 bases, with 5 bases between them. The germline gives CDR1 SGHNT, CDR2 YYREEE (reference sequence). This CDR3 has 13 residues. The CDR3 reads CASSFDNQETQYF. CDR3 in DNA: TGTGCCAGCAGCTTTGACAACCAAGAGACCCAGTACTTC.

The CDR3 protein is CASRLSVQTEAFF. The DNA of the CDR3 is TGCGCCAGCAGATTATCGGTCCAGACTGAAGCTTTCTTT. This chain links TRBV5-1 with TRBJ1-1; no definite D call. Trimming left V 5 bases short and J 5 bases short, with 13 bases between. Germline assignment: CDR1 SGHRS and CDR2 YFSETQ. CDR3 size: 13 residues.

This sequence joins TRBV7-9 and TRBJ2-3, with D uncertain. Germline assignment: CDR1 SEHNR and CDR2 FQNEAQ (reference sequence). V gave up 1 base and J gave up 1 base, with 21 bases separating them. This CDR3 contains 19 residues. The chain's CDR3 is CASSLGTAFFHWGTDTQYF. The CDR3 coding sequence is TGTGCCAGCAGCTTAGGAACAGCTTTTTTCCACTGGGGCACAGATACGCAGTATTTT.